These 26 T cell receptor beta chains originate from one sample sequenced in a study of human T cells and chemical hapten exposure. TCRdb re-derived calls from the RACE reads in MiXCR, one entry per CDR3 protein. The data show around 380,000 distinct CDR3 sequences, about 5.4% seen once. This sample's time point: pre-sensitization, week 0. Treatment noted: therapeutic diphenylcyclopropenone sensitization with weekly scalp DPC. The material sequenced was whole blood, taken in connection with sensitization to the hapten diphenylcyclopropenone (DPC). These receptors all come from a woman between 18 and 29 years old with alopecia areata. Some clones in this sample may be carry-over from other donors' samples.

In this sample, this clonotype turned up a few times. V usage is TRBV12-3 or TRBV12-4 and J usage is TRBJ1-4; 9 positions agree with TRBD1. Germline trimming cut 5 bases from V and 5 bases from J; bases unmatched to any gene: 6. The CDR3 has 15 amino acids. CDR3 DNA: TGTGCCAGCAGTAGACAGGGGGGGGAAAATGAAAAACTGTTTTTT. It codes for CASSRQGGENEKLFF.

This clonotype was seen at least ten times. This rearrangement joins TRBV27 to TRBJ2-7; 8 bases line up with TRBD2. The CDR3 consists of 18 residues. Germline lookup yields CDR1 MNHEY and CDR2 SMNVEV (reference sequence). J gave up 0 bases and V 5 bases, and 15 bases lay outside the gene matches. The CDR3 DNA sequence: TGTGCCAGCAGTCCTCGCCCGCAACTAGCGGCCAGCTCCTACGAGCAGTACTTC. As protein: CASSPRPQLAASSYEQYF.

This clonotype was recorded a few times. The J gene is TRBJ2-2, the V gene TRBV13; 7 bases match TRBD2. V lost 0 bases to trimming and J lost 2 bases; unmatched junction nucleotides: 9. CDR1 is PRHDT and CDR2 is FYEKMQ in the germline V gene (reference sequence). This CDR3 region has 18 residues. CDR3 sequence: CASSLGPTSRFNTGELFF. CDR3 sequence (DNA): TGTGCCAGCAGCTTAGGCCCGACTAGCAGATTTAACACCGGGGAGCTGTTTTTT.

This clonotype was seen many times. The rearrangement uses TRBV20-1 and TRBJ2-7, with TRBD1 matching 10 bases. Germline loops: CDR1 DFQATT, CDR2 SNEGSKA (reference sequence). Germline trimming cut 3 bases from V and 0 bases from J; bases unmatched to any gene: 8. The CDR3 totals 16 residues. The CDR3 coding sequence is TGCAGTGCTAGGACCAGACAGGGGGCCTTCTCCTACGAGCAGTACTTC. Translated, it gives CSARTRQGAFSYEQYF.

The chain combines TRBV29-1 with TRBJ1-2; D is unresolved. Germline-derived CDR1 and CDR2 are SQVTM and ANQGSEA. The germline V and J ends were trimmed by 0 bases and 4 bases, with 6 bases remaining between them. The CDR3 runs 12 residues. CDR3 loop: CSVEDSSYGYTF. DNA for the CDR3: TGCAGCGTTGAAGATAGCAGCTATGGCTACACCTTC.

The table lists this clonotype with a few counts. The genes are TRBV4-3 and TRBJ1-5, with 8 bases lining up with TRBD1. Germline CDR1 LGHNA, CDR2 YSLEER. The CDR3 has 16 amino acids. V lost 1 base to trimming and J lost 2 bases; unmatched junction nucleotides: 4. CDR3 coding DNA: TGCGCCAGCAGCCAAGGGACAGGGACGGGCAATCAGCCCCAGCATTTT. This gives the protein CASSQGTGTGNQPQHF.

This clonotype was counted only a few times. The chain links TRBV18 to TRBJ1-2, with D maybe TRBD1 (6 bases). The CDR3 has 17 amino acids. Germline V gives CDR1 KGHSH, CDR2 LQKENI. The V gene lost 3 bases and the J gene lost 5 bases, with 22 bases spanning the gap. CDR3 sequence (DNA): TGTGCCAGCTCACCCACTCAGGACAGTCCGGGGGGATATGGCTACACCTTC. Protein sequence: CASSPTQDSPGGYGYTF.

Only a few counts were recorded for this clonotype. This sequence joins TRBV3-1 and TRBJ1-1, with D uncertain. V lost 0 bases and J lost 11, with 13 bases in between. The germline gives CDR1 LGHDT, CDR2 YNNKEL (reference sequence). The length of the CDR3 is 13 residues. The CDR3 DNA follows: TGTGCCAGCAGCCAAGACCAGAAAGGAAGGGCTTTCTTT. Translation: CASSQDQKGRAFF.

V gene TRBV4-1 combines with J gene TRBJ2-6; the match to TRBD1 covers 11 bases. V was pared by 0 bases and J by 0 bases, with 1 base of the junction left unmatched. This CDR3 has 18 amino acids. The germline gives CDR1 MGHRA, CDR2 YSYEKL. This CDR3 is CASSQEGQGGSGANVLTF. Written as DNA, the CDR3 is TGCGCCAGCAGCCAAGAGGGACAGGGGGGCTCTGGGGCCAACGTCCTGACTTTC.

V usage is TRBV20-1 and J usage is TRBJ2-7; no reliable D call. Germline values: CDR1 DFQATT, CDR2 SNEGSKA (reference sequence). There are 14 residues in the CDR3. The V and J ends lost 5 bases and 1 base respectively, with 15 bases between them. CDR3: CSAEDITKSYEQYF. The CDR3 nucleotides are TGCAGTGCTGAAGACATAACGAAATCCTACGAGCAGTACTTC.

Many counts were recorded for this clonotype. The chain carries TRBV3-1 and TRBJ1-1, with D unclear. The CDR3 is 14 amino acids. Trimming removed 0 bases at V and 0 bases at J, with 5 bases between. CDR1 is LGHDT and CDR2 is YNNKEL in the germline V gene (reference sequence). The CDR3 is CASSQDRLNTEAFF. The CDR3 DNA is TGTGCCAGCAGCCAAGATCGGCTGAACACTGAAGCTTTCTTT.

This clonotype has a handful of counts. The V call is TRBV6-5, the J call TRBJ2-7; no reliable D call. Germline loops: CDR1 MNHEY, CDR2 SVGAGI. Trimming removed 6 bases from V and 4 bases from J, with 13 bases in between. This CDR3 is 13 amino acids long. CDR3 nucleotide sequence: TGTGCCAGCAGGACGGACGGAGCGTACGAGCAGTACTTC. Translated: CASRTDGAYEQYF.

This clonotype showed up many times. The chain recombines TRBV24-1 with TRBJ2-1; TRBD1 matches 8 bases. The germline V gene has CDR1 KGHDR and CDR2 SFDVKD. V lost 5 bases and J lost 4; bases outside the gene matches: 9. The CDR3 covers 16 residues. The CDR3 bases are TGTGCCACCAGTGGGGGGACAGGACAGTTTTACAATGAGCAGTTCTTC. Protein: CATSGGTGQFYNEQFF.

The CDR3: CASSQDGAGASTDTQYF. The CDR3 coding sequence is TGCGCCAGCAGCCAAGATGGAGCAGGGGCTAGCACAGATACGCAGTATTTT. This chain connects TRBV4-3 to TRBJ2-3; maybe TRBD1 (6 bases). The CDR3 totals 17 residues. Looked up from germline, CDR1 is LGHNA and CDR2 is YSLEER. Between the trimmed V and J ends, which lost 0 bases and 0 bases, there was a span of 13 bases.

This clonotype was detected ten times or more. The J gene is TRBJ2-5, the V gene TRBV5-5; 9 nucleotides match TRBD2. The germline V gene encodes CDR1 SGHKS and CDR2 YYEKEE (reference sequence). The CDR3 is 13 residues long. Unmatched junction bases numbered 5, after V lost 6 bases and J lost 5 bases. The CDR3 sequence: CASTAGGLETQYF. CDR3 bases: TGTGCCAGCACCGCGGGGGGGCTCGAGACCCAGTACTTC.

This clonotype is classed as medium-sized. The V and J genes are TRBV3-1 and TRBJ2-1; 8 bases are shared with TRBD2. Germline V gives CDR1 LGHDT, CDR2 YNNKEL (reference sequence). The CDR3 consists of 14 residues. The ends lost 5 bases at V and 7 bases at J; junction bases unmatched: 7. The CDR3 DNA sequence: TGTGCCAGCAGCTGGCGGGGGGTGAGGAATGAGCAGTTCTTC. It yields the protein CASSWRGVRNEQFF.

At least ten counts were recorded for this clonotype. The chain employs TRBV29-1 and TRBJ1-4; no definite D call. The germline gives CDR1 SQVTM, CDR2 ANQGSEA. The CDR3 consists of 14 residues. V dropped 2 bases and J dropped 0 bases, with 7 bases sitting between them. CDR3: CSVELGTTNEKLFF. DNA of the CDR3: TGCAGCGTTGAACTTGGGACAACTAATGAAAAACTGTTTTTT.

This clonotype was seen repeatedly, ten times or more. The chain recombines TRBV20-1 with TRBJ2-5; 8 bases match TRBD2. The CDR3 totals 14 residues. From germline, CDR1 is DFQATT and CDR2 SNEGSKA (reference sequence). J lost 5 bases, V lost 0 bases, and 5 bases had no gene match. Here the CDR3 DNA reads TGCAGTGCTAGAGATCGGGGGGGACTTGAGACCCAGTACTTC. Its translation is CSARDRGGLETQYF.

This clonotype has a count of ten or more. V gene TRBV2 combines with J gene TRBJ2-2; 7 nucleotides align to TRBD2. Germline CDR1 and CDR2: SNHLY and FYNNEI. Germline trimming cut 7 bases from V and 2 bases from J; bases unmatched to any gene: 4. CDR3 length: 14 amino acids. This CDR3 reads CASKGGENTGELFF. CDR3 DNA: TGTGCCAGCAAGGGAGGGGAAAACACCGGGGAGCTGTTTTTT.

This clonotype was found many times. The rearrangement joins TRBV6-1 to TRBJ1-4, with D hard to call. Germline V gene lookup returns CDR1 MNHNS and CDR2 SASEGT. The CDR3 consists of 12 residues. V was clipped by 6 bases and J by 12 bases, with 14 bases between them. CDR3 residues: CASSRTVLQLFF. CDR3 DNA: TGTGCCAGCAGCCGGACGGTCCTGCAACTGTTTTTT.

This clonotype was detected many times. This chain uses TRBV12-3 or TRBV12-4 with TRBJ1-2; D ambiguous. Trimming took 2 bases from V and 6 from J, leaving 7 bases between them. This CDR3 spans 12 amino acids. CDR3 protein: CASSLRIDGYTF. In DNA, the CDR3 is TGTGCCAGCAGTTTACGGATTGATGGCTACACCTTC.

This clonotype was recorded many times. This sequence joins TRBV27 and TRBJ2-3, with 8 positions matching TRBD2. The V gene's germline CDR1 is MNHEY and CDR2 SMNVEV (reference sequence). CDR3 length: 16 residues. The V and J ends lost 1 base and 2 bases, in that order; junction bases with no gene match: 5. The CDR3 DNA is TGTGCCAGCAGTTTATGGAGTAGCGGGACCACAGATACGCAGTATTTT. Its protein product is CASSLWSSGTTDTQYF.

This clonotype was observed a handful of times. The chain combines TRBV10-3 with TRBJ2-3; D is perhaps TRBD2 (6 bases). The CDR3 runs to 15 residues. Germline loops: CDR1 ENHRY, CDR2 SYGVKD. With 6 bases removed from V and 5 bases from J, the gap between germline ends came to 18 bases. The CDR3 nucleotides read TGTGCCATCAGAGGCGGGCTCCGGCGGGGAGATACGCAGTATTTT. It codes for CAIRGGLRRGDTQYF.

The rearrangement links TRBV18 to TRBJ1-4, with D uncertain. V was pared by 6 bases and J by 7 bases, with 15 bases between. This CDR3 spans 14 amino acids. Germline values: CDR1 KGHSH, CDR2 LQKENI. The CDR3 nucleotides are TGTGCCAGCTCGCAGACGGGAGCTCTTGAAAAACTGTTTTTT. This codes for CASSQTGALEKLFF.

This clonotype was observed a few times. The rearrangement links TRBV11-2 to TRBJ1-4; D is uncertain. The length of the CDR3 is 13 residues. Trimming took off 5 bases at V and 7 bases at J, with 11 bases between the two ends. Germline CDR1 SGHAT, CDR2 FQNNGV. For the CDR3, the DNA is TGTGCCAGCAGCAGACGCGTTACTGAAAAACTGTTTTTT. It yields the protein CASSRRVTEKLFF. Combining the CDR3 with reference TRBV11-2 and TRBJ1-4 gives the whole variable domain EAGVAQSPRYKIIEKRQSVAFWCNPISGHATLYWYQQILGQGPKLLIQFQNNGVVDDSQLPKDRFSAERLKGVDSTLKIQPAKLEDSAVYLCASSRRVTEKLFFGSGTQLSVL.

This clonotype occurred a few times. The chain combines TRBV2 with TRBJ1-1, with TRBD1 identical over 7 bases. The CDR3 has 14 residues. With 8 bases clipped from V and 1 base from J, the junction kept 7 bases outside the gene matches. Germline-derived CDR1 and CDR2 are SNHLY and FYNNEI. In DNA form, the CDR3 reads TGTGCCAGCGGGAGGACAGGCTGGAACACTGAAGCTTTCTTT. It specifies CASGRTGWNTEAFF.